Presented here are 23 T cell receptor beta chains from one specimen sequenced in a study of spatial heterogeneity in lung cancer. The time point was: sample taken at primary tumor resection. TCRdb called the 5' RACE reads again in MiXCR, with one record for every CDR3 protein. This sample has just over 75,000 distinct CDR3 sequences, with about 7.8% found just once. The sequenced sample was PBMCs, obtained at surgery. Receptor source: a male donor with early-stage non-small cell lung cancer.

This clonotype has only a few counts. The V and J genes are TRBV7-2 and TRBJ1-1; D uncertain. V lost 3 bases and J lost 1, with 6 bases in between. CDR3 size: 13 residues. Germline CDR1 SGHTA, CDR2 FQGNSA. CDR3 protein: CASSFQPNTEAFF. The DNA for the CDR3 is TGTGCCAGCAGCTTTCAGCCGAACACTGAAGCTTTCTTT.

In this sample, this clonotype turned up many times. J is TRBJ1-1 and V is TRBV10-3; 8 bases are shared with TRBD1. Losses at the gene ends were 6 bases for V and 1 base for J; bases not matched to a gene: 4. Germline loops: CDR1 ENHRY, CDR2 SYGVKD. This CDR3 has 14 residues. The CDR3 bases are TGTGCCATCAGATCAGACAGGGGGAACACTGAAGCTTTCTTT. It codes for CAIRSDRGNTEAFF.

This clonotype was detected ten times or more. The CDR3 DNA follows: TGCGCCAGCAGCTACGCGGCGGGAGGGCCCGTCGGGGAGCTGTTTTTT. This gives the protein CASSYAAGGPVGELFF. V and J are TRBV5-1 and TRBJ2-2, with 9 bases that match TRBD2. The CDR3 is 16 residues long. The junction had 10 bases not matched to a gene; V was cut back by 3 bases and J by 7 bases. Germline CDR1 and CDR2: SGHRS and YFSETQ.

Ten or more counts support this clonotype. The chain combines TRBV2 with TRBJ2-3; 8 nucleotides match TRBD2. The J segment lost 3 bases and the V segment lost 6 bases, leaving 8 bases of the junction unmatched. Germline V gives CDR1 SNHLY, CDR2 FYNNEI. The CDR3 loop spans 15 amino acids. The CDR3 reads CASRELAVATDTQYF. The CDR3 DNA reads TGTGCCAGCAGAGAACTAGCGGTTGCAACAGATACGCAGTATTTT.

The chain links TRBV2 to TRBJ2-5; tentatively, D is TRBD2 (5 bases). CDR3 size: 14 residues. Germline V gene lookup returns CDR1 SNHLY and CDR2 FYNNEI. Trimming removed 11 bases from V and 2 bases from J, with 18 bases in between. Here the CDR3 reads CAGLLNGDQETQYF. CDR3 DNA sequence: TGTGCCGGGTTACTAAACGGGGATCAAGAGACCCAGTACTTC.

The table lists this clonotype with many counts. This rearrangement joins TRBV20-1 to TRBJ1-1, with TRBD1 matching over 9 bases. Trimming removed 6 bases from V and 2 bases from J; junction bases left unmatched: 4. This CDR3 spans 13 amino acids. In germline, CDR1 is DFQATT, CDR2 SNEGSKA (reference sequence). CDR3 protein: CSARDRVNTEAFF. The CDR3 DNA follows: TGCAGTGCCAGGGACAGGGTTAACACTGAAGCTTTCTTT.

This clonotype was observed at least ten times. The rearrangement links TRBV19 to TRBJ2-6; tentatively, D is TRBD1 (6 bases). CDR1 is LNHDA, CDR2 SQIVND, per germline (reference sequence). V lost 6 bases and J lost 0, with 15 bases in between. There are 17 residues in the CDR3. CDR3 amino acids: CASRLQGRVSGANVLTF. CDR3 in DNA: TGTGCCAGTAGGCTACAGGGAAGGGTCTCTGGGGCCAACGTCCTGACTTTC.

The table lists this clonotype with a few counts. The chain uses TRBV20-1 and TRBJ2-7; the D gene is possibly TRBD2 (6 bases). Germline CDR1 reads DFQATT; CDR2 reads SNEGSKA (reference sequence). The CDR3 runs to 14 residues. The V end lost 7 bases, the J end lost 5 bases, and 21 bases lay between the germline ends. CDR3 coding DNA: TGCAGTGTGTCGTGGCGGGGTACGGGCGACGAGCAGTACTTC. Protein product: CSVSWRGTGDEQYF.

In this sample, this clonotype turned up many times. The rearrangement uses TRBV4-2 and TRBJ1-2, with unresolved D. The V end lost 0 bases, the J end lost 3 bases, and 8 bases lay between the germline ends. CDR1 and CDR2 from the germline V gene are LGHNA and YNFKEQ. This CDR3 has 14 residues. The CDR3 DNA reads TGTGCCAGCAGCCAAGACTCAGGAGACTATGGCTACACCTTC. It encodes CASSQDSGDYGYTF.

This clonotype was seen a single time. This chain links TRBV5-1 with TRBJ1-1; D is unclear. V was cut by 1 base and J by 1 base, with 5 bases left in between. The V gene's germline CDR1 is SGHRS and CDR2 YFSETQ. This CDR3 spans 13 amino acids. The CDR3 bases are TGCGCCAGCAGCTTGATGCAGAACACTGAAGCTTTCTTT. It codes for CASSLMQNTEAFF.

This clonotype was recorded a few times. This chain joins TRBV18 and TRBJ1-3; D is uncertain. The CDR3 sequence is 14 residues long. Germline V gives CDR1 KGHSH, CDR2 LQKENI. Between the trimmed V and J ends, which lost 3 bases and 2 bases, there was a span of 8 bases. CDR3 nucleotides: TGTGCCAGCTCACCCTACACTGCTGGAAACACCATATATTTT. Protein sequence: CASSPYTAGNTIYF.

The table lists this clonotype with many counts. CDR3 protein: CASGRAEGYGYTF. The CDR3 DNA sequence: TGTGCCAGCGGCAGGGCCGAGGGTTATGGCTACACCTTC. V and J are TRBV27 and TRBJ1-2; perhaps TRBD1 as D (5 bases). This CDR3 is built from 13 residues. Looked up from germline, CDR1 is MNHEY and CDR2 is SMNVEV (reference sequence). Between the trimmed V and J ends, which lost 8 bases and 5 bases, there was a span of 15 bases.

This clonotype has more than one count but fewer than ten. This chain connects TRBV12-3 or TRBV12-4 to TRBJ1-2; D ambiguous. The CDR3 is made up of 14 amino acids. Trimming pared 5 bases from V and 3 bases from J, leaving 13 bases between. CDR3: CASSPRQPYYGYTF. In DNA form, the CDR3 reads TGTGCCAGCAGTCCTAGGCAGCCCTACTATGGCTACACCTTC.

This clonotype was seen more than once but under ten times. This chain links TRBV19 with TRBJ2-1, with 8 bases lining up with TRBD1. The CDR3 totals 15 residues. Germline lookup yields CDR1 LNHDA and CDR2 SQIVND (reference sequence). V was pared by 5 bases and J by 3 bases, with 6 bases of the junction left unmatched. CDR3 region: CASSARTGFYNEQFF. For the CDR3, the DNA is TGTGCCAGTAGTGCCCGGACAGGGTTCTACAATGAGCAGTTCTTC.

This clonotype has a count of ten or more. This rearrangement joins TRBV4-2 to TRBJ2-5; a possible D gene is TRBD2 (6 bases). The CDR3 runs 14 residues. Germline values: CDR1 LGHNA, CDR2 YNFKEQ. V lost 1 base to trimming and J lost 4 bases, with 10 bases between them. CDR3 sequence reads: CASSQGGDPETQYF. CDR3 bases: TGTGCCAGCAGCCAAGGGGGGGACCCAGAGACCCAGTACTTC.

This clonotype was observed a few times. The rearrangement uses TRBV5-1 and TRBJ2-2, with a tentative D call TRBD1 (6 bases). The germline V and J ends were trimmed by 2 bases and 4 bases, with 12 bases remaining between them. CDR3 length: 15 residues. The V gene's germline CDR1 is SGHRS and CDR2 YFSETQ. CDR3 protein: CASSFQGLGTGELFF. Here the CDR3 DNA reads TGCGCCAGCAGCTTCCAGGGGTTGGGCACCGGGGAGCTGTTTTTT.

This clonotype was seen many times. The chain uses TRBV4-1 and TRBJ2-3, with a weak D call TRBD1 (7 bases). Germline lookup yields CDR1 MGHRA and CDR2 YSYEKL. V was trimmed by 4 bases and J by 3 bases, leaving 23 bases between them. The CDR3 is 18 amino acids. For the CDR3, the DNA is TGCGCCAGCAGCCGGGACGGGAGCGGACAGGCAGGGACAGATACGCAGTATTTT. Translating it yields CASSRDGSGQAGTDTQYF.

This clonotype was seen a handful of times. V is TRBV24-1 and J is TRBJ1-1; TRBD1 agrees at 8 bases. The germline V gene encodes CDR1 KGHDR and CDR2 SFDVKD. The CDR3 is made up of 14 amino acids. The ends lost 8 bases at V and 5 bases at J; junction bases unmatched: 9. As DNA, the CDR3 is TGTGCCACCACACAGGACAGGGAAAGGACTGAAGCTTTCTTT. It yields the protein CATTQDRERTEAFF.

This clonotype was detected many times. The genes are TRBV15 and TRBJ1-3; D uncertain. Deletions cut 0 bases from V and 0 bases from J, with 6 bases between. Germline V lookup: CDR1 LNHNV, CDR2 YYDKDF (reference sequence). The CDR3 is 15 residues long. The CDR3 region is CATSRDIRSGNTIYF. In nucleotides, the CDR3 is TGTGCCACCAGCAGAGATATACGCTCTGGAAACACCATATATTTT.

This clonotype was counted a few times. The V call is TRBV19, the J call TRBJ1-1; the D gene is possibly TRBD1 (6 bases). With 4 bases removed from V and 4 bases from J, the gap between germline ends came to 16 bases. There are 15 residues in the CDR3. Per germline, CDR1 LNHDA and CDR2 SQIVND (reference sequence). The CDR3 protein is CASSTLDSLFTEAFF. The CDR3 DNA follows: TGTGCCAGTAGTACACTGGACAGCTTGTTCACTGAAGCTTTCTTT.

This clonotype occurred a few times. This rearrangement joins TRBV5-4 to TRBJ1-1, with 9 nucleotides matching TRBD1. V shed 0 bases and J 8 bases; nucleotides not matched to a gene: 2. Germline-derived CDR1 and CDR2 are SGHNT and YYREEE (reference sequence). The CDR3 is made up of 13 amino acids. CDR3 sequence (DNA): TGTGCCAGCAGCTTGGGGGGGACAGGGGAAGCTTTCTTT. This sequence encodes CASSLGGTGEAFF.

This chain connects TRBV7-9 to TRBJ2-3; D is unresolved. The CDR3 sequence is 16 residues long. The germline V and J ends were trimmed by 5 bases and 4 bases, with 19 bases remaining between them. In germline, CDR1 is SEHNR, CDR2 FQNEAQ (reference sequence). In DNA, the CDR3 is TGTGCCAGCAGCGGAGACTGGGGTGGACGAGCAGATACGCAGTATTTT. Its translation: CASSGDWGGRADTQYF.

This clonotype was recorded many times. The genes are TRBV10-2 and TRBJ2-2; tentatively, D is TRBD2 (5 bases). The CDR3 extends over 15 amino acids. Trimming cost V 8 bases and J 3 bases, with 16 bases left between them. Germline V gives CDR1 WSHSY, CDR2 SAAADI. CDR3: CASSTQGGHTGELFF. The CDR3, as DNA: TGCGCCAGCTCCACTCAAGGAGGACACACCGGGGAGCTGTTTTTT.